The 25 T cell receptor beta chains listed next were all sequenced from one sample in a study of shared clonotypes between healthy human individuals. The naive CD8 fraction comprised CD45RO-negative cells positively selected for CCR7 and excluded terminally differentiated effector memory CD45RA+ cells. Using immunoSEQ multiplex PCR, the repertoire was profiled, and TCRdb retains in-frame clones only, with some absent. This table has about 2 million clones, around 96% appearing once. The sample taken for sequencing was naive CD8+ T cells sorted from blood. Receptors originate from a man aged 18 to 30 in good health.

With regard to this clone: Different DNA sequences within this sample yield the same CDR3. The J gene is TRBJ1-1, the V gene TRBV7-9; 8 bases match TRBD1. The J segment lost 8 bases and the V segment lost 1 base, leaving 0 bases of the junction unmatched. The CDR3 runs to 12 residues. The germline gives CDR1 SEHNR, CDR2 FQNEAQ (reference sequence). The CDR3 loop reads CASSLGQGEAFF. The CDR3 coding sequence is TGTGCCAGCAGCTTAGGACAGGGGGAAGCTTTCTTT. Looking up the rest from reference TRBV7-9 and TRBJ1-1 gives the full variable domain: DTGVSQNPRHKITKRGQNVTFRCDPISEHNRLYWYRQTLGQGPEFLTYFQNEAQLEKSRLLSDRFSAERPKGSFSTLEIQRTEQGDSAMYLCASSLGQGEAFFGQGTRLTVV.

This chain joins TRBV5-4 and TRBJ2-7, with no clear D. V lost 6 bases, J lost 5 bases, and 15 bases lay in between. The germline CDR1 and CDR2 sequences are SGHNT and YYREEE (reference sequence). This CDR3 contains 13 residues. In nucleotides, the CDR3 is TGTGCCAGCATCCCTCCAGGAAGGAACGAGCAGTACTTC. It specifies CASIPPGRNEQYF.

This chain uses TRBV7-3 with TRBJ2-3; 13 bases are a match to TRBD2. This CDR3 spans 17 amino acids. J gave up 2 bases and V 6 bases, and 8 bases lay outside the gene matches. Germline V gives CDR1 SGHTA, CDR2 FQGTGA. CDR3 sequence (DNA): TGTGCCAGCAGTCCGAGGACTAGCGGGGGCTTCACAGATACGCAGTATTTT. Its translation: CASSPRTSGGFTDTQYF.

In its sample, this clone was seen once. This rearrangement joins TRBV27 to TRBJ2-2; 9 bases line up with TRBD2. Germline loops: CDR1 MNHEY, CDR2 SMNVEV (reference sequence). Losses at the gene ends were 2 bases for V and 5 bases for J; bases not matched to a gene: 6. This CDR3 contains 16 residues. DNA of the CDR3: TGTGCCAGCAGTTTACCGGGACTAGCCGGGACCGGGGAGCTGTTTTTT. This gives the protein CASSLPGLAGTGELFF.

This chain joins TRBV6-1 and TRBJ1-5, with D perhaps TRBD1 (5 bases). The CDR3 covers 13 residues. Trimming removed 6 bases at V and 4 bases at J, with 10 bases between. Germline lookup yields CDR1 MNHNS and CDR2 SASEGT. CDR3 in amino acids: CASSTGINQPQHF. CDR3 sequence (DNA): TGTGCCAGCAGCACAGGTATTAATCAGCCCCAGCATTTT.

This sequence joins TRBV29-1 and TRBJ2-5, with TRBD2 matching over 9 bases. V shed 0 bases and J 2 bases; nucleotides not matched to a gene: 4. In germline, CDR1 is SQVTM, CDR2 ANQGSEA. The CDR3 sequence is 15 residues long. CDR3 DNA: TGCAGCGTTGAAGATCTAGCGGGACTTCAAGAGACCCAGTACTTC. Its protein product is CSVEDLAGLQETQYF.

The rearrangement links TRBV7-8 to TRBJ1-1; D possibly corresponds to TRBD1 (5 bases). The CDR3 is 14 amino acids. The germline CDR1 and CDR2 sequences are SGHVS and FQNEAQ. The germline V and J ends were trimmed by 3 bases and 0 bases, with 8 bases remaining between them. DNA of the CDR3: TGTGCCAGCAGCTTGACAGCGTTGAACACTGAAGCTTTCTTT. This translates into CASSLTALNTEAFF.

The chain uses TRBV9 and TRBJ2-5; D gene uncertain. This CDR3 has 12 amino acids. Per the germline V gene, CDR1 is SGDLS and CDR2 is YYNGEE. Trimming left V 4 bases short and J 4 bases short, with 8 bases between. CDR3 in amino acids: CASSPGPETQYF. DNA for the CDR3: TGTGCCAGCAGCCCCGGCCCAGAGACCCAGTACTTC.

The V call is TRBV7-9, the J call TRBJ2-1; D uncertain. Deletions cut 1 base from V and 7 bases from J, with 11 bases between. Germline-derived CDR1 and CDR2 are SEHNR and FQNEAQ (reference sequence). This CDR3 has 14 amino acids. This CDR3 is CASSLVTAVNEQFF. The CDR3 DNA reads TGTGCCAGCAGCTTAGTTACAGCAGTGAATGAGCAGTTCTTC.

The rearrangement joins TRBV4-3 to TRBJ2-7; D gene uncertain. The CDR3 contains 16 residues. Between the trimmed V and J ends, which lost 4 bases and 5 bases, there was a span of 21 bases. Germline assignment: CDR1 LGHNA and CDR2 YSLEER. The CDR3 reads CASSPSAAAQGDEQYF. In DNA, the CDR3 is TGCGCCAGCAGCCCCTCGGCGGCAGCCCAAGGCGACGAGCAGTACTTC.

The chain links TRBV27 to TRBJ2-7; D is possibly TRBD2 (5 bases). Germline-derived CDR1 and CDR2 are MNHEY and SMNVEV (reference sequence). Trimming pared 5 bases from V and 3 bases from J, leaving 14 bases between. This CDR3 has 14 amino acids. The CDR3 region has the DNA TGTGCCAGCAGTCCCCGGCTAGCAGACTACGAGCAGTACTTC. Protein product: CASSPRLADYEQYF.

This clone was detected only once. This sequence joins TRBV18 and TRBJ1-5; D unresolved. CDR3 length equals 16 residues. The germline CDR1 and CDR2 sequences are KGHSH and LQKENI. The ends were cut back, 4 bases at V and 4 bases at J, with 17 bases in the middle. The CDR3 sequence is CASSHPESTPNQPQHF. In nucleotides, the CDR3 is TGTGCCAGCTCACATCCGGAGTCGACCCCAAATCAGCCCCAGCATTTT.

V usage is TRBV4-1 and J usage is TRBJ1-2; no clear D. Trimming pared 1 base from V and 6 bases from J, leaving 9 bases between. The CDR3 spans 13 residues. Germline CDR1 and CDR2: MGHRA and YSYEKL. DNA for the CDR3: TGCGCCAGCAGCCAAGTAGAGGGCCATGGCTACACCTTC. Translating gives CASSQVEGHGYTF.

The CDR3 DNA is TGTGCCAGCAGCGGGGACAGGGGATCCTACGAGCAGTACTTC. Translated, it gives CASSGDRGSYEQYF. The gene calls are TRBV13 and TRBJ2-7; 10 bases match TRBD1. The junction had 2 bases not matched to a gene; V was cut back by 5 bases and J by 1 base. This CDR3 is 14 amino acids long. CDR1 and CDR2 from the germline V gene are PRHDT and FYEKMQ (reference sequence).

The rearrangement joins TRBV5-4 to TRBJ2-4; TRBD1 matches at 7 bases. Trimming took 1 base from V and 4 from J; bases not matched to a gene: 5. The CDR3 spans 15 residues. Germline V gene lookup returns CDR1 SGHNT and CDR2 YYREEE (reference sequence). The CDR3 coding sequence is TGTGCCAGCAGCTTGAAGGGGGCTGATAAAAACATTCAGTACTTC. Amino acid sequence: CASSLKGADKNIQYF. The full variable domain, rest sourced from reference TRBV5-4 and TRBJ2-4, is ETGVTQSPTHLIKTRGQQVTLRCSSQSGHNTVSWYQQALGQGPQFIFQYYREEENGRGNFPPRFSGLQFPNYSSELNVNALELDDSALYLCASSLKGADKNIQYFGAGTRLSVL.

On this clone: Other nucleotide sequences in the sample specify the same CDR3. This chain uses TRBV9 with TRBJ2-7; possibly TRBD1 for D (5 bases). The CDR3 has 13 amino acids. The germline V and J ends were trimmed by 0 bases and 4 bases, with 8 bases remaining between them. Germline CDR1 SGDLS, CDR2 YYNGEE. The CDR3 nucleotides are TGTGCCAGCAGCGTAGGACAGACGTACGAGCAGTACTTC. Its protein is CASSVGQTYEQYF.

The V call is TRBV6-5, the J call TRBJ1-1; TRBD1 aligns across 9 bases. V lost 7 bases, J lost 5 bases, and 8 bases stayed unmatched. The length of the CDR3 is 14 residues. Germline V gene data show CDR1 as MNHEY and CDR2 as SVGAGI. The CDR3 here is CASNWGQGMTEAFF. The CDR3 bases are TGTGCCAGCAATTGGGGACAGGGTATGACTGAAGCTTTCTTT.

This chain uses TRBV19 with TRBJ2-7, with D possibly being TRBD1 or TRBD2 (5 bases each). The CDR3 extends over 16 amino acids. V gave up 3 bases and J gave up 2 bases, with 17 bases separating them. Germline assignment: CDR1 LNHDA and CDR2 SQIVND (reference sequence). CDR3 residues: CASSIGAGEGPYEQYF. CDR3 DNA sequence: TGTGCCAGTAGTATTGGGGCCGGAGAGGGGCCCTACGAGCAGTACTTC. The full variable domain, its missing parts supplied by reference TRBV19 and TRBJ2-7, is DGGITQSPKYLFRKEGQNVTLSCEQNLNHDAMYWYRQDPGQGLRLIYYSQIVNDFQKGDIAEGYSVSREKKESFPLTVTSAQKNPTAFYLCASSIGAGEGPYEQYFGPGTRLTVT.

This chain uses TRBV4-3 with TRBJ1-4; tentatively, D is TRBD1 (5 bases). CDR1 is LGHNA, CDR2 YSLEER, per germline. V lost 1 base and J 7 bases, leaving 22 bases between the germline ends. This CDR3 region has 18 residues. This CDR3 reads CASSQVRSWAGTGEKLFF. The CDR3 DNA sequence: TGCGCCAGCAGCCAAGTTCGTAGTTGGGCAGGGACGGGTGAAAAACTGTTTTTT.

The chain is built from TRBV19 and TRBJ1-2, with 7 bases aligning to TRBD1. Germline lookup yields CDR1 LNHDA and CDR2 SQIVND (reference sequence). V dropped 11 bases and J dropped 9; count of bases not matched to a gene: 18. CDR3 length: 14 residues. The CDR3 sequence is CAGTPTGLDYRYTF. In DNA form, the CDR3 reads TGTGCCGGTACCCCGACAGGGCTTGATTATCGCTACACCTTC. Drawing the rest from reference TRBV19 and TRBJ1-2, the complete variable domain is DGGITQSPKYLFRKEGQNVTLSCEQNLNHDAMYWYRQDPGQGLRLIYYSQIVNDFQKGDIAEGYSVSREKKESFPLTVTSAQKNPTAFYLCAGTPTGLDYRYTFGSGTRLTVV.

The rearrangement joins TRBV5-1 to TRBJ2-5, with D maybe TRBD1 (7 bases). The V end lost 2 bases, the J end lost 2 bases, and 19 bases lay between the germline ends. Germline lookup yields CDR1 SGHRS and CDR2 YFSETQ. The CDR3 is made up of 17 amino acids. The CDR3 loop reads CASSFFVRGASQETQYF. CDR3 sequence (DNA): TGCGCCAGCAGCTTCTTCGTCAGGGGGGCTTCACAAGAGACCCAGTACTTC.

About this clone itself: Other DNA sequences of this sample code for an identical CDR3. V usage is TRBV5-6 and J usage is TRBJ2-7; D gene ambiguous. This CDR3 contains 13 residues. Trimming left V 4 bases short and J 3 bases short, with 11 bases between. The germline V gene encodes CDR1 SGHDT and CDR2 YYEEEE. CDR3 bases: TGTGCCAGCAGCCTAGGACCTGACTACGAGCAGTACTTC. This codes for CASSLGPDYEQYF.

This clone was counted a few times. The chain joins TRBV7-9 to TRBJ1-2; D is unclear. Germline lookup yields CDR1 SEHNR and CDR2 FQNEAQ (reference sequence). Trimming left V 0 bases short and J 2 bases short, with 4 bases between. This CDR3 has 13 amino acids. The CDR3 DNA sequence: TGTGCCAGCAGCTTAGCGTCCAACTATGGCTACACCTTC. This sequence encodes CASSLASNYGYTF. The full variable domain, rest sourced from reference TRBV7-9 and TRBJ1-2, is DTGVSQNPRHKITKRGQNVTFRCDPISEHNRLYWYRQTLGQGPEFLTYFQNEAQLEKSRLLSDRFSAERPKGSFSTLEIQRTEQGDSAMYLCASSLASNYGYTFGSGTRLTVV.

The chain joins TRBV5-8 to TRBJ2-3; 10 nucleotides line up with TRBD1. CDR3 size: 17 residues. Germline V gives CDR1 SGHTS, CDR2 YDEGEE. Losses at the gene ends were 0 bases for V and 4 bases for J; bases not matched to a gene: 8. CDR3 in DNA: TGTGCCAGCAGCTTGGCCCCGGACAGGGGGAGGGCAGATACGCAGTATTTT. Its translation: CASSLAPDRGRADTQYF.

A note on this clone: Other nucleotide sequences in the sample specify the same CDR3. The chain joins TRBV4-1 to TRBJ1-5, with TRBD1 as a possible D gene (6 bases). V was trimmed by 0 bases and J by 2 bases, leaving 8 bases between them. Germline V gives CDR1 MGHRA, CDR2 YSYEKL. The CDR3 covers 15 residues. The CDR3 DNA sequence: TGCGCCAGCAGCCAAGATCCAGGGGGCAATCAGCCCCAGCATTTT. This gives the protein CASSQDPGGNQPQHF.